One T cell receptor beta chain is described in this entry. The antigen is unknown. Measured with immunoSEQ multiplex PCR; TCRdb has only the in-frame clones, and not every one. The table lists millions of clones, about 95% of them singletons. These data belong to a study of shared clonotypes between healthy human individuals. Whole-study findings and limits: When naive CD4 clonotypes were compared across a few donors, around 5% were shared.

Naive CD8 isolation took CD45RO-negative cells positively selected for CCR7 and excluded terminally differentiated effector memory CD45RA+ cells. The receptor was derived from a man aged 18-30 years in good health. Input material: naive CD8+ T cells sorted from blood.

This CDR3 reads CASSEGTFYNEQFF. The DNA of the CDR3 is TGTGCCAGCAGTGAGGGGACCTTTTACAATGAGCAGTTCTTC. The chain employs TRBV25-1 and TRBJ2-1, with D perhaps assigned TRBD1 or TRBD2 (5 bases each). This CDR3 region has 14 residues. Deletions cut 3 bases from V and 4 bases from J, with 10 bases between. Germline CDR1 and CDR2: MGHDK and SYGVNS.